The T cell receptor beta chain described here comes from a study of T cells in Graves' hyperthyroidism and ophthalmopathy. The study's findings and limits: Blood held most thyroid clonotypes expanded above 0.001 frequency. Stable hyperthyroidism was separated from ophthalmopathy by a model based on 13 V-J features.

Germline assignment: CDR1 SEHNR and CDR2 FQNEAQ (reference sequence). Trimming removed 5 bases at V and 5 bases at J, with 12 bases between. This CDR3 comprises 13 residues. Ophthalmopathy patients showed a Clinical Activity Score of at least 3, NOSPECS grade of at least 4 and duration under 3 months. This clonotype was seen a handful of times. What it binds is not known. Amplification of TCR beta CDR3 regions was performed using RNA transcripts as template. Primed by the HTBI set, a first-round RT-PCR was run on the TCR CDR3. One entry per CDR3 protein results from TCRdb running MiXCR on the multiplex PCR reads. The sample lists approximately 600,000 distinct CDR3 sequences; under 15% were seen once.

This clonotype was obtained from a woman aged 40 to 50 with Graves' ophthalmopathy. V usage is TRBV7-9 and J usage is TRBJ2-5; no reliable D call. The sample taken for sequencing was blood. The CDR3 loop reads CASSGLSSETQYF. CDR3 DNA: TGTGCCAGCAGCGGCTTATCCTCGGAGACCCAGTACTTC.